These 2 T cell receptor beta chains originate from one sample sequenced in a study of Graves' ophthalmopathy and Graves' hyperthyroidism. The authors amplified TCR beta CDR3 regions, and they did so from RNA transcripts for repertoire sequencing. The first round was an RT-PCR with HTBI primers, and the second round was a multiplex PCR. TCRdb called the multiplex PCR reads again in MiXCR, with one record for every CDR3 protein. The table includes roughly 400,000 distinct CDR3 sequences, about 16% detected once. The sequenced sample consisted of peripheral blood. The source of these receptors is a woman under 30 with Graves' ophthalmopathy.

The sample holds many counts of this clonotype. V gene TRBV6-5 combines with J gene TRBJ2-7; 7 nucleotides align to TRBD2. With V trimmed by 8 bases and J by 6 bases, 7 bases remained unmatched. The CDR3 covers 12 residues. Per germline, CDR1 MNHEY and CDR2 SVGAGI. The CDR3 DNA is TGTGCCAGCCGACTAGCCACAGGCGAGCAGTACTTC. This sequence encodes CASRLATGEQYF.

This clonotype appeared many times. This chain uses TRBV30 with TRBJ1-2, with D possibly being TRBD1 (5 bases). The germline V gene has CDR1 GTSNPN and CDR2 SVGIG (reference sequence). The CDR3 contains 13 residues. The V gene lost 1 base and the J gene lost 7 bases, with 13 bases spanning the gap. CDR3 nucleotide sequence: TGTGCCTGGAGTGCTGGAGGGGCTAGTGGCTACACCTTC. Encoded protein: CAWSAGGASGYTF. Supplemented by reference TRBV30 and TRBJ1-2, the full variable domain reads SQTIHQWPATLVQPVGSPLSLECTVEGTSNPNLYWYRQAAGRGLQLLFYSVGIGQISSEVPQNLSASRPQDRQFILSSKKLLLSDSGFYLCAWSAGGASGYTFGSGTRLTVV.